This is a list of T cell receptor beta chains from one sample in a study of early T cells in non-severe SARS-CoV-2 infection. One entry per CDR3 protein results from TCRdb running MiXCR on the 5' RACE reads. Of fewer than 120,000 distinct CDR3 sequences listed, over 9.5% were seen once; the top ten hold approximately 3.8%. The sequencing here drew on whole blood, taken at baseline. These receptors were collected from an adult who was a healthcare worker with PCR-confirmed SARS-CoV-2 infection or an uninfected control (not recorded which). Both conserved end residues are part of each CDR3. A D gene is named only where the DNA matches it firmly. Only part of the rows carry a size: once, few, many, or a class if the clone is expanded.

>TRBV5-6|.|TRBJ2-1|.
TGTGCCAGCAGCCTTCCGACAGTAAATGAGCAGTCCTTC
CASSLPTVNEQSF
>TRBV5-1|TRBD1|TRBJ2-3|.
TGCGCCAGCAGCTTGGAGCCCACAGGGGGGACAGATACGCAGTATTTT
CASSLEPTGGTDTQYF
>TRBV5-1|TRBD1|TRBJ1-4|.
TGCGCCAGCAGCTCTAGGACAGGAACCTCAACTAATGAAAAACTGTTTTTT
CASSSRTGTSTNEKLFF
>TRBV12-3/TRBV12-4|.|TRBJ2-1|.
TGTGCCAGCACTTGGGCGGGTCTGTACAATGAGCAGTTCTTC
CASTWAGLYNEQFF
>TRBV5-4|TRBD2|TRBJ2-1|many
TGTGCCAGCAGCGTAACGGGACTAGCGGTAGGTGAGCAGTTCTTC
CASSVTGLAVGEQFF
>TRBV30|.|TRBJ2-3|.
TGTGCCTGGACCCTCGGGCCTTGGAGCACAGATACGCAGTATTTT
CAWTLGPWSTDTQYF
>TRBV7-9|.|TRBJ1-1|few
TGTGCCAGCAGCTTATTACGGATGAACACTGAAGCTTTCTTT
CASSLLRMNTEAFF
>TRBV28|.|TRBJ1-4|once
TGTGCCAGCAGGGAGGGGGTGTATGAAAAACTGTTTTTT
CASREGVYEKLFF
>TRBV12-3/TRBV12-4|TRBD2|TRBJ2-3|.
TGTGCCAGCAGTTTGGGCGGGGGGAGCACAGATACGCAGTATTTT
CASSLGGGSTDTQYF
>TRBV5-1|.|TRBJ2-2|.
TGCGCCAGGACTGCGGTGAACACCGGGGAGCTGTTTTTT
CARTAVNTGELFF
>TRBV3-1|.|TRBJ2-7|.
TGTGCCAGCAGCCAAGATCTTACCTCCGAGCAGTACTTC
CASSQDLTSEQYF
>TRBV10-3|.|TRBJ2-7|.
TGTGCCATCAGAAGACAGGCGATCTCCTACGAGCAGTACTTC
CAIRRQAISYEQYF
>TRBV29-1|.|TRBJ2-5|few
TGCAGCGTGGCTCAATTCACAGGGAGCCAAGAGACCCAGTACTTC
CSVAQFTGSQETQYF
>TRBV20-1|.|TRBJ2-7|few
TGCAGTGCCAACCGTCGGGGCGAGCAGTACTTC
CSANRRGEQYF
>TRBV5-4|.|TRBJ1-1|.
TGTGCCAGCAGCTTGACTAGTGTTGTGAACACTGAAGCTTTCTTT
CASSLTSVVNTEAFF
>TRBV6-6|.|TRBJ2-1|.
TGTGCCAGCAGTTACTCGAGCGGAATTTACAATGAGCAGTTCTTC
CASSYSSGIYNEQFF
>TRBV19|.|TRBJ2-1|.
TGTGCCAGTAGTACACAGGGAAGGGCCTACAATGAGCAGTTCTTC
CASSTQGRAYNEQFF
>TRBV12-3/TRBV12-4|.|TRBJ1-1|many
TGTGCCAGCATACCTCGCCCAACAGGGAACACTGAAGCTTTCTTT
CASIPRPTGNTEAFF
>TRBV7-8|.|TRBJ2-6|.
TGTGCCAGCAGCTTAGTCGGAGTGGGTTCCTCTGGGGCCAACGTCCTGACTTTC
CASSLVGVGSSGANVLTF
>TRBV30|.|TRBJ1-1|few
TGTGCCTGCGGACCGAGGAACACTGAAGCTTTCTTT
CACGPRNTEAFF
>TRBV19|.|TRBJ2-2|many
TGTGCCAGTAGGGGTAAAAACAGGAACACCGGGGAGCTGTTTTTT
CASRGKNRNTGELFF
>TRBV7-9|.|TRBJ2-1|.
TGTGCCAGCAGCTTATTTGCTGGAGAGTTTAATGAGCAGTTCTTC
CASSLFAGEFNEQFF
>TRBV5-1|.|TRBJ1-2|few
TGCGCCAGCAGCTTGGAAGGGTTTACGGACTATGGCTACACCTTC
CASSLEGFTDYGYTF
>TRBV7-3|TRBD1|TRBJ1-2|.
TGTGCCAGCAGTCCCGGACAGGGGAGCGTGTCTGGCTACACCTTC
CASSPGQGSVSGYTF
>TRBV5-6|.|TRBJ2-1|few
TGTGCCAGCAGCTTGGTCGGCAGGGAAACCTACAATGAGCAGTTCTTC
CASSLVGRETYNEQFF
>TRBV5-1|.|TRBJ2-7|few
TGCGCCAGCAGCCCGGCCATGGGACAAGAGTACTTC
CASSPAMGQEYF
>TRBV24-1|TRBD1|TRBJ2-7|few
TGTGCCACCAGTTCCTCCGGGACAGGGTCCTACGAGCAGTACTTC
CATSSSGTGSYEQYF
>TRBV12-3/TRBV12-4|TRBD2|TRBJ2-3|few
TGTGCCAGCAGACCTCTCGGAGCGGGAGGGGGCACAGATACGCAGTATTTT
CASRPLGAGGGTDTQYF
>TRBV29-1|TRBD1|TRBJ1-1|few
TGCAGCGTGGCAGGGACAGGGGGCACTGAAGCTTTCTTT
CSVAGTGGTEAFF
>TRBV2|TRBD1|TRBJ2-2|many
TGTGCCAGCAATACACAGGGGGTAGCGAACACCGGGGAGCTGTTTTTT
CASNTQGVANTGELFF
>TRBV19|TRBD1|TRBJ2-5|many
TGTGCCAGTAGTCCAAGAGGGGGCCGCCAAGAGACCCAGTACTTC
CASSPRGGRQETQYF
>TRBV28|.|TRBJ2-5|.
TGTGCCAGCAGTTTAAACGGGGAGACCCAGTACTTC
CASSLNGETQYF
>TRBV7-9|TRBD1|TRBJ1-2|few
TGTGCCAGCAGCCCCCGGGACAGGGGCAAATATGGCTACACCTTC
CASSPRDRGKYGYTF
>TRBV9|TRBD1|TRBJ2-7|many
TGTGCCAGCACCCCGGGACAGGGGGCCTACGAGCAGTACTTC
CASTPGQGAYEQYF
>TRBV28|.|TRBJ2-1|.
TGTGCCAGCAGTTTAGGGGTCGCACGGTTCTTC
CASSLGVARFF
>TRBV4-1|TRBD1|TRBJ1-6|.
TGCGCCAGCAGCCAAAGAGGGACAGGGGAAGGCAATTCACCCCTCCACTTT
CASSQRGTGEGNSPLHF
>TRBV7-6|.|TRBJ1-2|many
TGTGCCAGCAGCCACGGTGGGGTCCGTAACTATGGCTACACCTTC
CASSHGGVRNYGYTF
>TRBV30|.|TRBJ1-3|.
TGTGCCTGGAGTTTCTCCTCTGGAAACACCATATATTTT
CAWSFSSGNTIYF
>TRBV18|.|TRBJ1-6|.
TGTGCCAGCTCACATAAACAGGAATCAAATTCACCCCTCCACTTT
CASSHKQESNSPLHF
>TRBV7-9|.|TRBJ1-5|many
TGTGCCAGCAGCTTAGCGTCAGGTGACCAGCCCCAGCATTTT
CASSLASGDQPQHF
>TRBV7-2|.|TRBJ1-1|many
TGTGCCAGCAGCCGGGACATTGACACTGAAGCTTTCTTT
CASSRDIDTEAFF
>TRBV6-1|.|TRBJ2-7|.
TGTGCCAGCAGCTACCTCATAAGCGAGCAGTACTTC
CASSYLISEQYF
>TRBV19|.|TRBJ1-2|.
TGTGCCAGTACCCCCGGGGGCTCTGGCTACACCTTC
CASTPGGSGYTF
>TRBV2|.|TRBJ2-7|.
TGTGCCAGCAGTGGTAGGCCCACAGATAGCTCCTACGAGCAGTACTTC
CASSGRPTDSSYEQYF
>TRBV28|TRBD2|TRBJ2-2|few
TGTGCCAGCACCTCCTCCGGGCTAGCGGGAGCCTTTTACACCGGGGAGCTGTTTTTT
CASTSSGLAGAFYTGELFF
>TRBV5-1|TRBD1|TRBJ2-7|many
TGCGCCAGCAGCTCGGGACAGGGAAACTCCTACGAGCAGTACTTC
CASSSGQGNSYEQYF
>TRBV28|TRBD1|TRBJ2-5|.
TGTGCCAGCATCGGGACAGGGGTCCAAGAGACCCAGTACTTC
CASIGTGVQETQYF
>TRBV4-1|.|TRBJ1-2|.
TGCGCCAGCAGCCACGTAGGGAGGCAGGGGCGAAAAAAGAACTATGGCTACACCTTC
CASSHVGRQGRKKNYGYTF
>TRBV5-1|TRBD2|TRBJ2-7|.
TGCGCCAGCAGCTGGGGGACTAGCGGGGCCGAGCAGTACTTC
CASSWGTSGAEQYF
>TRBV29-1|.|TRBJ1-1|many
TGCAGCGTTGGTACGATGACAGTCATGAACACTGAAGCTTTCTTT
CSVGTMTVMNTEAFF
>TRBV28|.|TRBJ1-3|.
TGTGCCAGGGGGAAAGGCTCTGGAAACACCATATATTTT
CARGKGSGNTIYF
>TRBV20-1|TRBD1|TRBJ1-1|.
TGCAGTGCTCCCTCAGGGGGATTTGAAGCTTTCTTT
CSAPSGGFEAFF
>TRBV27|.|TRBJ1-1|many
TGTGCCAGCATCCAGGCGGGTGAAGCTTTCTTT
CASIQAGEAFF
>TRBV28|.|TRBJ1-2|few
TGTGCCAGCAGTGGTTTTACTAACTATGGCTACACCTTC
CASSGFTNYGYTF
>TRBV27|.|TRBJ1-1|.
TGTGCCAGCAGTTCTCACAGACCCAGGAAACTGAACACTGAAGCTTTCTTT
CASSSHRPRKLNTEAFF
>TRBV2|TRBD1|TRBJ2-6|few
TGTGCCAGCAGGGGGGACAGGGGGCGCCCCTCTGGGGCCAACGTCCTGACTTTC
CASRGDRGRPSGANVLTF
>TRBV6-5|.|TRBJ1-6|.
TGTGCCAGCAGTTACTCAGGAAGGGCTAATTCACCCCTCCACTTT
CASSYSGRANSPLHF